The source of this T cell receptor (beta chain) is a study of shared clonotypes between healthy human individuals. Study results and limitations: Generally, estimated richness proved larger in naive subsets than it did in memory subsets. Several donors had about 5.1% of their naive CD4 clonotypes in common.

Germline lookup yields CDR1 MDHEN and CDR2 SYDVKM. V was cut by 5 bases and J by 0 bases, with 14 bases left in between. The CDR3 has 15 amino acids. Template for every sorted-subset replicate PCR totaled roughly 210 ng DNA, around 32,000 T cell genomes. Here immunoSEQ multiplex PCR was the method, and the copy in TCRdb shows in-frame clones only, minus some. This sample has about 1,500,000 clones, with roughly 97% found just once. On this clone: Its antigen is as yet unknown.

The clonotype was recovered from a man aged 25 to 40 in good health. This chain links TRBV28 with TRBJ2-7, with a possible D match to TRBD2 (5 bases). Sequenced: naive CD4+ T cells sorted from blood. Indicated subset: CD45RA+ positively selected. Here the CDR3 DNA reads TGTGCCAGCAGTGCCCCGGGTAGCGTCTCCTACGAGCAGTACTTC. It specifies CASSAPGSVSYEQYF.